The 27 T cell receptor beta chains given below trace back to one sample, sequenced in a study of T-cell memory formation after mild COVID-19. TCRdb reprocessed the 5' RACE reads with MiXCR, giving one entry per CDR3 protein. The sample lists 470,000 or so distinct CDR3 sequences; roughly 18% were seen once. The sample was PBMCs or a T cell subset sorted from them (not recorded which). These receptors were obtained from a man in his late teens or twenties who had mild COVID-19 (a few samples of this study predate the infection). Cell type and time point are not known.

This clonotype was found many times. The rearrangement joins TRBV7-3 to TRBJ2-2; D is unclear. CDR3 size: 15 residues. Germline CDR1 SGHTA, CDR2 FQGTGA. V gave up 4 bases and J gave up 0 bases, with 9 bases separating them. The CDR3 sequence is CASSSTPSNTGELFF. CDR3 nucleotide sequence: TGTGCCAGCAGCTCGACTCCTTCGAACACCGGGGAGCTGTTTTTT.

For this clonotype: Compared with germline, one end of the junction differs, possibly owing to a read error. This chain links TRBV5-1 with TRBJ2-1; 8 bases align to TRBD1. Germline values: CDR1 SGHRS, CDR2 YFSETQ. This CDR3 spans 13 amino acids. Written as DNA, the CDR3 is TGCGCCAGCAGCTGGAGGACAGGGAATGAGCAGTTATTC. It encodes CASSWRTGNEQLF.

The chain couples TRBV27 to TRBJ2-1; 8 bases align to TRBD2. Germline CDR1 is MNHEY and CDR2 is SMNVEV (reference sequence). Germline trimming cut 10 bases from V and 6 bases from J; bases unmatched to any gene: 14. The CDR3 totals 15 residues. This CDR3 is CATGGGGGPPNEQFF. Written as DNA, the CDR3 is TGTGCCACCGGGGGTGGCGGGGGGCCCCCCAATGAGCAGTTCTTC.

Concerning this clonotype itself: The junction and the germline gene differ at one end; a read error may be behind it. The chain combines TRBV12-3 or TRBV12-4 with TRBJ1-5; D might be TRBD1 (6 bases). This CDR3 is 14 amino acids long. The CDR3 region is CASSFSGADQPKHF. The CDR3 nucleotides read TGTGCCAGCAGTTTTTCAGGGGCGGATCAGCCCAAGCATTTT.

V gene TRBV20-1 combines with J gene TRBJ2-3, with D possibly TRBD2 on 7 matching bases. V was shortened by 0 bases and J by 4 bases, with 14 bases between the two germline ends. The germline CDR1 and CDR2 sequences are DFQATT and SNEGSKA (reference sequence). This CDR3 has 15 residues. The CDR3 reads CSARDLGRGADTQYF. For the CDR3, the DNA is TGCAGTGCTAGAGATCTTGGGAGGGGGGCAGATACGCAGTATTTT.

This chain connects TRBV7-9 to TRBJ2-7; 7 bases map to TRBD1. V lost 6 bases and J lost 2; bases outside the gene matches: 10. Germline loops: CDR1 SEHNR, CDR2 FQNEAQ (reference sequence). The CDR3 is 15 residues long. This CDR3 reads CASRPGLRGPYEQYF. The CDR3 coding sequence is TGTGCCAGCAGGCCGGGGTTGAGGGGGCCCTACGAGCAGTACTTC.

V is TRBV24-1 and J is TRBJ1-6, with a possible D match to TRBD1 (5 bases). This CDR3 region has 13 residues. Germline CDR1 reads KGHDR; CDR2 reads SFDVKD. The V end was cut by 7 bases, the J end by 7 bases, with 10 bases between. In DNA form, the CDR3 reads TGTGCCACCAGCAGGGATGTGAATTCACCCCTCCACTTT. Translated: CATSRDVNSPLHF.

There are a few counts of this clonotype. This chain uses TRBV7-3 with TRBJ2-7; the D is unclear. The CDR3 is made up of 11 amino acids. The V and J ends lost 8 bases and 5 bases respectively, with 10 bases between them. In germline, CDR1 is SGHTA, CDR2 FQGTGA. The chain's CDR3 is CASFSADEQYF. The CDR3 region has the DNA TGTGCCAGCTTTTCCGCTGACGAGCAGTACTTC.

This chain's CDR3 is CASDRRDTTYNEQFF. In DNA form, the CDR3 reads TGTGCCAGCGACCGTCGGGACACTACCTACAATGAGCAGTTCTTC. This chain links TRBV12-3 or TRBV12-4 with TRBJ2-1; D is possibly TRBD1 (6 bases). Trimming removed 8 bases from V and 2 bases from J, with 16 bases in between. The CDR3 length is 15 residues.

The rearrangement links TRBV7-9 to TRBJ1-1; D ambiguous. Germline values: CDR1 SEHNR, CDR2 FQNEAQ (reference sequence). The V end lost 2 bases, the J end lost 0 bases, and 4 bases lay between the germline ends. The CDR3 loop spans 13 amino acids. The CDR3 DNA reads TGTGCCAGCAGCTTATTCATGAACACTGAAGCTTTCTTT. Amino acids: CASSLFMNTEAFF. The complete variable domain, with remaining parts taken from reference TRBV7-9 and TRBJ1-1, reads DTGVSQNPRHKITKRGQNVTFRCDPISEHNRLYWYRQTLGQGPEFLTYFQNEAQLEKSRLLSDRFSAERPKGSFSTLEIQRTEQGDSAMYLCASSLFMNTEAFFGQGTRLTVV.

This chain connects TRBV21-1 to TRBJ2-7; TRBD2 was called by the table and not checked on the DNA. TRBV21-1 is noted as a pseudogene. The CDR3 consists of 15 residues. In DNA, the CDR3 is TGTGCCAGCAGCAAAGGAGGAGGATTTCGCTACGAGCAGTACGTC. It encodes CASSKGGGFRYEQYV.

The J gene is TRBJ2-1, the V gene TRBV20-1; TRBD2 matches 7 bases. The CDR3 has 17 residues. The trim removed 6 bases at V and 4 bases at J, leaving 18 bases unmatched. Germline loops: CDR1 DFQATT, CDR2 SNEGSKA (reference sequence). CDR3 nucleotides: TGCAGTGCCCGAGAGGCCGGACTAGGGGCCTATTACAATGAGCAGTTCTTC. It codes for CSAREAGLGAYYNEQFF.

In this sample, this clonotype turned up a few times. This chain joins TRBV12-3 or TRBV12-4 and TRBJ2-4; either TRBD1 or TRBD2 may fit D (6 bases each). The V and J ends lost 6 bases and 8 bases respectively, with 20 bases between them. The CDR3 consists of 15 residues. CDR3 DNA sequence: TGTGCCAGCAGCGTACTTACAGGGAGGAGGCACATTCAGTACTTC. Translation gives CASSVLTGRRHIQYF.

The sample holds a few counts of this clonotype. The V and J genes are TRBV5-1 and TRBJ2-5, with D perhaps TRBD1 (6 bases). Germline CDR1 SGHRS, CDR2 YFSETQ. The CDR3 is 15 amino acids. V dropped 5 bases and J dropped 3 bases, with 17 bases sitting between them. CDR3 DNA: TGCGCCAGCAGTTACCCCCCAGGGGCAGAAGAGACCCAGTACTTC. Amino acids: CASSYPPGAEETQYF.

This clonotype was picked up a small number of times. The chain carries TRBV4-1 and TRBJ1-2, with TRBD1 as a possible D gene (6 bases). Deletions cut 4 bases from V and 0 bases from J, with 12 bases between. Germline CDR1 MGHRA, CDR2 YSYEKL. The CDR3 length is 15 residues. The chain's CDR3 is CASSLDGQPNYGYTF. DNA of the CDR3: TGCGCCAGCAGCCTGGATGGACAGCCTAACTATGGCTACACCTTC.

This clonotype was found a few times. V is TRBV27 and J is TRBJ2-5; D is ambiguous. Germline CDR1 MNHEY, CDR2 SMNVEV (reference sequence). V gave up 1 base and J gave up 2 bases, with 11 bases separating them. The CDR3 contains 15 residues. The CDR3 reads CASSLYGLGQETQYF. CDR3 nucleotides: TGTGCCAGCAGTTTATATGGCCTGGGACAAGAGACCCAGTACTTC.

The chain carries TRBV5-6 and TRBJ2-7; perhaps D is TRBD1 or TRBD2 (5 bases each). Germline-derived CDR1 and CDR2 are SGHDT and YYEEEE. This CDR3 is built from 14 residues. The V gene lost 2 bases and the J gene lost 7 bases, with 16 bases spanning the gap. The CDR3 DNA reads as TGTGCCAGCAGCTTTCCGGGGCCAGTCGTGGAGCAGTACTTC. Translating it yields CASSFPGPVVEQYF.

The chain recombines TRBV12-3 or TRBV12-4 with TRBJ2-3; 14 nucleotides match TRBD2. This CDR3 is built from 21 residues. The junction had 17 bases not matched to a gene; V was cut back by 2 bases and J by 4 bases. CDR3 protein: CASSLFGTSGGPSSPADTQYF. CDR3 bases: TGTGCCAGCAGTTTATTTGGGACTAGCGGGGGCCCTAGCTCTCCAGCAGATACGCAGTATTTT.

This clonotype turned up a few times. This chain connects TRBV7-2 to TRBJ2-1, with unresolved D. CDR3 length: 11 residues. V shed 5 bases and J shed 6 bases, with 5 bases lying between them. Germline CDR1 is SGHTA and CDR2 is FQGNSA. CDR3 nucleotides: TGTGCCAGCAGCCGTTTCAATGAGCAGTTCTTC. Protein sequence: CASSRFNEQFF.

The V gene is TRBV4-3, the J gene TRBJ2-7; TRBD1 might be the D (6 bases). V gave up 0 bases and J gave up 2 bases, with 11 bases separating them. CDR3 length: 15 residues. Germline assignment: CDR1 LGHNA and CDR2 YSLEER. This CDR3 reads CASSQDRGVTYEQYF. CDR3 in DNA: TGCGCCAGCAGCCAAGACAGGGGTGTTACCTACGAGCAGTACTTC.

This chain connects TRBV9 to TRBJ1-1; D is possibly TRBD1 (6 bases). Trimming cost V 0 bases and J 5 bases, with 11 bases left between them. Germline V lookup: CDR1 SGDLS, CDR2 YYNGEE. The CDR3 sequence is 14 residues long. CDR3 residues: CASSVAQGRTEAFF. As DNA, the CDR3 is TGTGCCAGCAGCGTAGCCCAGGGGCGGACTGAAGCTTTCTTT. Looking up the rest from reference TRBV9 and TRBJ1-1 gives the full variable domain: DSGVTQTPKHLITATGQRVTLRCSPRSGDLSVYWYQQSLDQGLQFLIQYYNGEERAKGNILERFSAQQFPDLHSELNLSSLELGDSALYFCASSVAQGRTEAFFGQGTRLTVV.

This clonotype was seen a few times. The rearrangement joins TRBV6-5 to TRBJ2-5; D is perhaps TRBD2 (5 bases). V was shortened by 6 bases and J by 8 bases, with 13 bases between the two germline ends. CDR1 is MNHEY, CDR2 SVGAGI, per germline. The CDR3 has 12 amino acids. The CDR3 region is CASSSNGETQYF. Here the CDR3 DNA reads TGTGCCAGCAGCAGCAACGGGGAAACCCAGTACTTC.

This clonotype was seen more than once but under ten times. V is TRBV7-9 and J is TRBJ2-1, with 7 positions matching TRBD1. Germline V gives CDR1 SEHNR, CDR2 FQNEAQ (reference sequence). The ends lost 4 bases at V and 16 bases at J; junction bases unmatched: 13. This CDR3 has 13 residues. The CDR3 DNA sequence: TGTGCCAGCAGCTACACAGGGGAACAGGTCTACTTCTTC. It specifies CASSYTGEQVYFF.

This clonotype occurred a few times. CDR3 nucleotides: TGTGGAACCGGGACTAGCGGCACAGATACGCAGTATTTT. Encoded protein: CGTGTSGTDTQYF. The rearrangement uses TRBV12-3 or TRBV12-4 and TRBJ2-3, with 10 bases identical to TRBD2. The CDR3 length is 13 residues.

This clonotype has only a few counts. CDR3 nucleotides: TGTGCCAGTTATACCCGAGCGGGGGCCGGGGAAGACATTCAGTACTTC. Its translation: CASYTRAGAGEDIQYF. The rearrangement uses TRBV25-1 and TRBJ2-4; 8 positions agree with TRBD2. Germline loops: CDR1 MGHDK, CDR2 SYGVNS. Losses at the gene ends were 9 bases for V and 8 bases for J; bases not matched to a gene: 18. The CDR3 covers 16 residues.

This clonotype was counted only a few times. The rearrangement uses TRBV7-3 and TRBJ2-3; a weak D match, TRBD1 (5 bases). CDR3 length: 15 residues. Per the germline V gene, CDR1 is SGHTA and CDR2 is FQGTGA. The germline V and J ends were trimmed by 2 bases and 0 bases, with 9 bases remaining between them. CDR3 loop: CASSLYQGSTDTQYF. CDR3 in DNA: TGTGCCAGCAGCTTATATCAGGGTAGCACAGATACGCAGTATTTT.

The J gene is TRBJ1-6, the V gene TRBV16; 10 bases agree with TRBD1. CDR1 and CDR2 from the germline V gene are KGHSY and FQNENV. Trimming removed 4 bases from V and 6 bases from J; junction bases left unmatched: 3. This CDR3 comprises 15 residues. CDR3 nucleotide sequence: TGTGCCAGCAGCCCCCGGGACAGGGGTAATTCACCCCTCCACTTT. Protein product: CASSPRDRGNSPLHF.